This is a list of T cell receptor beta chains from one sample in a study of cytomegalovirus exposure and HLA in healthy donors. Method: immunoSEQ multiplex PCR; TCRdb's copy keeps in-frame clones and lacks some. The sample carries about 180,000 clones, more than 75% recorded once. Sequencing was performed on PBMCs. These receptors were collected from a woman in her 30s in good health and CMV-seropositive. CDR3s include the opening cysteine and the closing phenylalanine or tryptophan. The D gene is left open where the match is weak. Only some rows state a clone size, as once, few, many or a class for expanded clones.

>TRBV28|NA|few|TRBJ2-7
CASTPLRGKQYF
TGTGCCAGCACCCCGCTCCGGGGGAAGCAGTACTTC
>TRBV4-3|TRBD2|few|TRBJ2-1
CASSQVASGAYNEQFF
TGCGCCAGCAGCCAAGTGGCTAGCGGGGCCTACAATGAGCAGTTCTTC
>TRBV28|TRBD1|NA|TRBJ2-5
CASSCLTGEETQYF
TGTGCCAGCAGCTGCCTGACAGGGGAAGAGACCCAGTACTTC
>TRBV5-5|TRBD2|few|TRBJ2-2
CASSLPRGANTGELFF
TGTGCCAGCAGCTTGCCGCGGGGGGCAAACACCGGGGAGCTGTTTTTT
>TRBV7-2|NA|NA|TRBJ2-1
CASSSTSPLYNEQFF
TGTGCCAGCAGCTCCACTAGCCCACTATACAATGAGCAGTTCTTC
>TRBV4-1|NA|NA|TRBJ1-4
CASSQVGGVTSEKLFF
TGCGCCAGCAGCCAAGTAGGAGGAGTTACGAGTGAAAAACTGTTTTTT
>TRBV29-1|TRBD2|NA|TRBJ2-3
CSARSGGASTDTQYF
TGCAGCGCCCGTAGCGGGGGGGCTAGCACAGATACGCAGTATTTT
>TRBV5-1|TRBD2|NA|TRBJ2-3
CASSLVASGGGTDTQYF
TGCGCCAGCAGCTTGGTGGCTAGCGGGGGGGGTACAGATACGCAGTATTTT
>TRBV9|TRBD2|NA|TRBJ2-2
CASSAEAGGGTGELFF
TGTGCCAGCAGCGCCGAAGCGGGGGGCGGGACCGGGGAGCTGTTTTTT
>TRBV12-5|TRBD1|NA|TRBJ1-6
CASGTGTGGIYMNSPLHF
TGTGCTAGTGGTACCGGGACAGGGGGAATATATATGAATTCACCCCTCCACTTT
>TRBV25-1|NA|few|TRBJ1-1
CASSEWRRAFF
TGTGCCAGCAGTGAATGGAGGAGAGCTTTCTTT
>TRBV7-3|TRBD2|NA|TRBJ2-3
CASSSIGGAIDTQYF
TGTGCCAGCAGCTCGATCGGGGGGGCAATAGATACGCAGTATTTT
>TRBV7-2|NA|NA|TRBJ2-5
CASASGIRGRETQYF
TGTGCCAGCGCGAGCGGGATTCGGGGGCGAGAGACCCAGTACTTC
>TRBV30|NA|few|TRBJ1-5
CAWAGGSNQPQHF
TGTGCCTGGGCCGGCGGGAGCAATCAGCCCCAGCATTTT
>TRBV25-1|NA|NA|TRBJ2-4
CASSDFLGDTNIQYF
TGTGCCAGCAGTGACTTCCTCGGGGACACAAACATTCAGTACTTC
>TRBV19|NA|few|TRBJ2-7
CASSYSGSYEQYF
TGTGCCAGTAGCTATAGCGGTTCCTACGAGCAGTACTTC
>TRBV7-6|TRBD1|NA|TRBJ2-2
CASSLGVGRGRYGELFF
TGTGCCAGCAGCTTAGGTGTGGGCAGGGGGAGATACGGGGAGCTGTTTTTT
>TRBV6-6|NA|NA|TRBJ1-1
CASSYSAGNTEAFF
TGTGCCAGCAGTTACTCGGCAGGGAACACTGAAGCTTTCTTT
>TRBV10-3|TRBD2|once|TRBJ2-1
CAIREGRGAKRTYNEQFF
TGTGCCATTCGAGAGGGGCGGGGGGCTAAGCGAACCTACAATGAGCAGTTCTTC
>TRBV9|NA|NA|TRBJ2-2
CASSVELPGELFF
TGTGCCAGCAGCGTAGAACTTCCCGGGGAGCTGTTTTTT
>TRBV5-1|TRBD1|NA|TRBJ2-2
CASSRQGPNMVNTGELFF
TGCGCCAGCAGCCGACAGGGGCCAAACATGGTGAACACCGGGGAGCTGTTTTTT
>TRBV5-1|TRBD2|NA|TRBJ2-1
CASSFGGVYNEQFF
TGCGCCAGCAGCTTCGGGGGGGTTTACAATGAGCAGTTCTTC
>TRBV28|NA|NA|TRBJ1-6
CASSWGGSYNSPLHF
TGTGCCAGCAGTTGGGGGGGCTCCTATAATTCACCCCTCCACTTT
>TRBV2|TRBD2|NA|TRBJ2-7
CASSVLRTSAHEQYF
TGTGCCAGCAGTGTACTTCGAACTAGCGCCCACGAGCAGTACTTC
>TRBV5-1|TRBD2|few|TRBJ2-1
CASSFGSGGYNEQFF
TGCGCCAGCAGCTTCGGTAGCGGGGGGTACAATGAGCAGTTCTTC
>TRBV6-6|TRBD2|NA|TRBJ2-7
CASSYFGGTYEQYF
TGTGCCAGCAGTTACTTCGGGGGGACCTACGAGCAGTACTTC
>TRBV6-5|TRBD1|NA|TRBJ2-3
CASSKTGGIDTQYF
TGTGCCAGCAGTAAGACAGGGGGCATAGATACGCAGTATTTT
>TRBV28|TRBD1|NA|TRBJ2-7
CASSAGTGFTQYF
TGTGCCAGCAGCGCCGGGACAGGGTTTACGCAGTACTTC
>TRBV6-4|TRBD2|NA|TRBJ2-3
CASRSLAGGDDTQYF
TGTGCCAGCAGATCCCTAGCGGGGGGCGATGATACGCAGTATTTT
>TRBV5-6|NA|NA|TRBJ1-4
CASSTTGQGNEKLFF
TGTGCCAGCAGCACCACAGGACAAGGGAATGAAAAACTGTTTTTT
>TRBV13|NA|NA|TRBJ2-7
CASSLGRNVQYF
TGTGCCAGCAGCTTAGGGAGGAATGTGCAGTACTTC
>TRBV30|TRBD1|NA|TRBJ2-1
CAWRGGQGEFF
TGTGCCTGGAGGGGGGGACAGGGAGAGTTCTTC
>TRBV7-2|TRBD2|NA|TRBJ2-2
CASSLGPSGASGELFF
TGTGCCAGCAGCTTAGGCCCTAGCGGGGCGTCCGGGGAGCTGTTTTTT
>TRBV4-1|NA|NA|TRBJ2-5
CASSSYRDREKTQYF
TGCGCCAGCAGCTCTTACAGGGACCGAGAGAAGACCCAGTACTTC
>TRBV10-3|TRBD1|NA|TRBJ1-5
CAISDSRGPGEQPQHF
TGTGCCATCAGTGATTCCAGGGGGCCGGGAGAGCAGCCCCAGCATTTT
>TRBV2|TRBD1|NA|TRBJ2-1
CASSHRGPYNEQFF
TGTGCCAGCAGCCACAGGGGGCCCTACAATGAGCAGTTCTTC
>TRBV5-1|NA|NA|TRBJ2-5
CASSPGPFSGTQYF
TGCGCCAGCAGCCCAGGACCATTTAGCGGGACCCAGTACTTC
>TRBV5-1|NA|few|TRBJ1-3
CASSREVGGSGNTIYF
TGCGCCAGCAGCCGCGAAGTGGGGGGTTCTGGAAACACCATATATTTT
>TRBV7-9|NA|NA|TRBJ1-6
CASSLVGGSYNSPLHF
TGTGCCAGCAGCTTAGTTGGCGGCTCCTATAATTCACCCCTCCACTTT